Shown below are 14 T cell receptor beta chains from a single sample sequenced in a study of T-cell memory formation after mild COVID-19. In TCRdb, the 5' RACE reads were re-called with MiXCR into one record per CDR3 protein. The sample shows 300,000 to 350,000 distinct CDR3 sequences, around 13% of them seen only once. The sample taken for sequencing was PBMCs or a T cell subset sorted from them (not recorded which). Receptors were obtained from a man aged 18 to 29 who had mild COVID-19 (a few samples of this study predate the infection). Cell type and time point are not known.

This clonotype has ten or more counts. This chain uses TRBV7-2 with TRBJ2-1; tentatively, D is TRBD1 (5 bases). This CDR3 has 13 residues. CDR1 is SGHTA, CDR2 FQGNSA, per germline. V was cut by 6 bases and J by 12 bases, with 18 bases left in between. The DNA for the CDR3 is TGTGCCAGCAGTCAAGACAGCATGATAGGGCAGTTCTTC. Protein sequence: CASSQDSMIGQFF.

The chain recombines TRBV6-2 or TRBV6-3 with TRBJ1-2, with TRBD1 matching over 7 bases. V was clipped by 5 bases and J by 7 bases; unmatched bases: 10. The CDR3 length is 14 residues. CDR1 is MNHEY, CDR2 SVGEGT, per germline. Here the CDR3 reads CASSPADRVAGYTF. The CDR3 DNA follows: TGTGCCAGCAGTCCCGCCGACAGGGTCGCTGGCTACACCTTC.

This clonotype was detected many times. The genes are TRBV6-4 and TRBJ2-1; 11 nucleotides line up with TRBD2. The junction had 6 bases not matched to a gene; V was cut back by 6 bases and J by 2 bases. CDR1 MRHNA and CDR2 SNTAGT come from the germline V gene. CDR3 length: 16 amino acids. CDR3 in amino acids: CASSRSGGEAYNEQFF. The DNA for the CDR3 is TGTGCCAGCAGCCGTAGCGGGGGGGAAGCCTACAATGAGCAGTTCTTC.

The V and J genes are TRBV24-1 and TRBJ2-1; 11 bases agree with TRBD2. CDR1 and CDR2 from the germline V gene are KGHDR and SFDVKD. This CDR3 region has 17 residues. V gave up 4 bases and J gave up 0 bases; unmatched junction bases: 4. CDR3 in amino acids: CATSDPTSGASYNEQFF. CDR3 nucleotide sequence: TGTGCCACCAGTGACCCGACTAGCGGGGCCTCCTACAATGAGCAGTTCTTC.

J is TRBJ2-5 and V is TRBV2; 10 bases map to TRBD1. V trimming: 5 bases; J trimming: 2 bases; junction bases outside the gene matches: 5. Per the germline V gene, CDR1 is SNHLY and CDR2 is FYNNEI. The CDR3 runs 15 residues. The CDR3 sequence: CASSPPGQGQETQYF. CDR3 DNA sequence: TGTGCCAGCAGTCCTCCGGGACAGGGGCAAGAGACCCAGTACTTC. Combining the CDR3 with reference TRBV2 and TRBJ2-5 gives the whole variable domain EPEVTQTPSHQVTQMGQEVILRCVPISNHLYFYWYRQILGQKVEFLVSFYNNEISEKSEIFDDQFSVERPDGSNFTLKIRSTKLEDSAMYFCASSPPGQGQETQYFGPGTRLLVL.

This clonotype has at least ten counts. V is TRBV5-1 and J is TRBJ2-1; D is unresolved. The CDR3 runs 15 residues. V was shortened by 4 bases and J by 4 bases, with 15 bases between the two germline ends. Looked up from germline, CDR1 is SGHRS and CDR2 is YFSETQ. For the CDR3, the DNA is TGCGCCAGCAGCCCGGAGACGGAATTGTACAATGAGCAGTTCTTC. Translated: CASSPETELYNEQFF.

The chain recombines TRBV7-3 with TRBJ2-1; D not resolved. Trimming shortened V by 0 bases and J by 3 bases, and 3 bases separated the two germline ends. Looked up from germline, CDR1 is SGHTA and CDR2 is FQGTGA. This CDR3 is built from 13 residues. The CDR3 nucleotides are TGTGCCAGCAGCTTAACGGACTACAATGAGCAGTTCTTC. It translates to CASSLTDYNEQFF. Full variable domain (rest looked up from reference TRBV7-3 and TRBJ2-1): GAGVSQTPSNKVTEKGKYVELRCDPISGHTALYWYRQSLGQGPEFLIYFQGTGAADDSGLPNDRFFAVRPEGSVSTLKIQRTERGDSAVYLCASSLTDYNEQFFGPGTRLTVL.

The chain's CDR3 is CSAGGTGGYTF. For the CDR3, the DNA is TGCAGCGCAGGGGGCACAGGTGGCTACACCTTC. This chain joins TRBV29-1 and TRBJ1-2; the match to TRBD1 covers 8 bases. Per germline, CDR1 SQVTM and CDR2 ANQGSEA. This CDR3 comprises 11 residues. V gave up 7 bases and J gave up 7 bases; unmatched junction bases: 5.

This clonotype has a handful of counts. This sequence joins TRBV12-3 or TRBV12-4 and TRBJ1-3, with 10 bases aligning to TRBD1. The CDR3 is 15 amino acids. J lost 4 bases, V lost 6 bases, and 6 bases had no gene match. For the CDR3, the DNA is TGTGCCAGCAGCCGACAGGGGGCGTCCGGAAACACCATATATTTT. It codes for CASSRQGASGNTIYF.

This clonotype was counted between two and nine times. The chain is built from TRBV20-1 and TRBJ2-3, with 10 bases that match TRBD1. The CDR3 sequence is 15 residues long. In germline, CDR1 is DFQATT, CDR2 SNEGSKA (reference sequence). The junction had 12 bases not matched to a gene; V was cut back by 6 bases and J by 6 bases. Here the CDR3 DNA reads TGCAGTGCAACCCCTCCGGGACAGGGGTGGGATACGCAGTATTTT. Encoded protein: CSATPPGQGWDTQYF.

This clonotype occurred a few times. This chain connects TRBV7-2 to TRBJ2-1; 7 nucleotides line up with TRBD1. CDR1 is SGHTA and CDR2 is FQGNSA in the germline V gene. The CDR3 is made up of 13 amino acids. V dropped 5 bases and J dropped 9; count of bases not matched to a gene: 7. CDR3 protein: CASSAGGLFEQFF. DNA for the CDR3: TGTGCCAGCAGCGCAGGGGGATTGTTTGAGCAGTTCTTC.

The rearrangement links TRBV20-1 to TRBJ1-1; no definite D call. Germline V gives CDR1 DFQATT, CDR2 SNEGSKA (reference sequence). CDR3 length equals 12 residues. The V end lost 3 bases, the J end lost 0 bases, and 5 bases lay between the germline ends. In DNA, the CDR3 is TGCAGTGCTAGGCGGTTGAACACTGAAGCTTTCTTT. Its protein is CSARRLNTEAFF.

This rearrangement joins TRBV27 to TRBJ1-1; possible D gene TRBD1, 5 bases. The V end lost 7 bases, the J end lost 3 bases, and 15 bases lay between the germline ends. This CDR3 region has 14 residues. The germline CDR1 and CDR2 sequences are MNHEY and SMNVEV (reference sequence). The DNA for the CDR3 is TGTGCCAGCACCCAGGCCCAGGGTCACACTGAAGCTTTCTTT. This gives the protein CASTQAQGHTEAFF.

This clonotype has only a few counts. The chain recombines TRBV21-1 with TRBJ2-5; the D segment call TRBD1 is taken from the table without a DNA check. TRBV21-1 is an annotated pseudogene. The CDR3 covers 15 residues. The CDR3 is CASSKVRREKRTQYF. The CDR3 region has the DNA TGTGCCAGCAGCAAAGTGCGCAGGGAGAAGAGAACCCAGTACTTC.